What follows describes a single TCR beta chain. Its recognized antigen is unknown. No much larger clone exists at a distance of one base, and base qualities are not known. TCRbeta CDR3 regions were amplified from genomic DNA using the immunoSEQ Assay, a bias-controlled multiplex PCR. The study's own analysis went as follows. Within the assay, amplification of reference gene primers was used to estimate how many nucleated cells each sample contained. To quantify the absolute abundance of each unique TCRbeta CDR3 rearrangement, sequence reads were collapsed and filtered. Productive Simpson clonality was computed per sample as the square root of Simpson's diversity index over productive rearrangements. The source is immuneACCESS, and TCRdb retained only in-frame sequences with V and J called. Part of the clones is not carried over; for the studies checked, unresolved V genes explain less than half of this, and the remainder is unexplained. V, J and clone size are taken as reported in that table, and D and trimming were inferred from the DNA itself. The sample profile shows about 120,000 clones; over 75% of them were found once. Roughly 10% of the sample lies in the top ten.

Collaborating institutions collected whole blood in K2EDTA tubes following their own protocols. For TCRbeta analysis, collaborator samples were shipped as frozen whole blood, as isolated PBMCs, or as DNA extracted from either sample type. The data were obtained in a study of blood T cell repertoires in COVID-19 (dated by TCRdb to the early 2020s). For context, the study as a whole: Samples covering the acute and convalescent phases of COVID-19 were provided by collaborators in the United States, Italy and Spain. Sample metadata almost always included a de-identified subject ID, COVID-19 status, age in years and sex. A freely available public database, intended as a resource for researchers studying the immune response to SARS-CoV-2, is where the repertoires were released. The dataset comprised deeply sampled blood TCRbeta repertoires from subjects exposed to, actively infected with, or recovered from COVID-19. Where available, HLA class I and class II types were taken from metadata supplied by the sample provider and were not determined by assay-based typing. The samples were drawn from the first 160 participants of the ongoing ImmuneRACE study and from some 1,300 subjects provided by 6 global collaborators. The material from the prospective study consisted of cDNA or gDNA derived from T cells, B-cell-depleted T cells, or PBMCs. The research as a whole found: The quantity of clinical and demographic metadata differed by source and by participant and was supplied without curation.

Measured from the cysteine to the phenylalanine, the CDR3 is 17 residues long. Only CDR3 DNA remains: 51 bases, in frame from the first base. As encoded in the germline V gene, CDR1 is SGHRS while CDR2 is YFSETQ. V was cut back by 1 base and J by 0 bases, leaving a gap of 14 bases between them. The sample was peripheral blood. This sequence was found in a man aged 80 or over with acute or convalescent COVID-19. The rearrangement joined TRBV5-1 to TRBJ1-3; the D gene is possibly TRBD1, with 6 bases matching. In nucleotide form, the sequence is TGCGCCAGCAGCTTGAGTTTGGGGGCCAGCTCTGGAAACACCATATATTTT. This encodes CASSLSLGASSGNTIYF.